The next 29 T cell receptor beta chains were all read from a single sample in a study of blood T cell repertoires in COVID-19. TCRdb keeps only in-frame clones here, not all; method: immunoSEQ multiplex PCR. Among under 200,000 clones listed, 77% were seen once. The sequenced sample consisted of peripheral blood. Every receptor here comes from a man aged 65 to 85 with acute or convalescent COVID-19.

This clone is a singleton in its sample. The chain carries TRBV9 and TRBJ1-2, with D uncertain. The CDR3 sequence is 17 residues long. In germline, CDR1 is SGDLS, CDR2 YYNGEE. V lost 0 bases, J lost 4 bases, and 19 bases lay in between. In nucleotides, the CDR3 is TGTGCCAGCAGCGTAGTGTCTTTAACTGGCGGGAGCTATGGCTACACCTTC. It codes for CASSVVSLTGGSYGYTF.

This sequence joins TRBV4-3 and TRBJ2-5, with D unclear. Germline V gives CDR1 LGHNA, CDR2 YSLEER. The CDR3 length is 14 residues. V lost 0 bases and J lost 3, with 8 bases in between. CDR3 amino acids: CASSQDNSKETQYF. The CDR3 bases are TGCGCCAGCAGCCAAGATAACAGTAAAGAGACCCAGTACTTC.

The rearrangement links TRBV19 to TRBJ2-5; 9 bases are shared with TRBD1. J lost 2 bases, V lost 3 bases, and 4 bases had no gene match. This CDR3 comprises 15 residues. Germline CDR1 and CDR2: LNHDA and SQIVND (reference sequence). CDR3 sequence: CASSMTGGGQETQYF. The DNA for the CDR3 is TGTGCCAGTAGTATGACAGGGGGGGGACAAGAGACCCAGTACTTC.

The chain links TRBV5-4 to TRBJ2-7, with 9 positions matching TRBD2. The CDR3 sequence is 15 residues long. With 4 bases clipped from V and 6 bases from J, the junction kept 11 bases outside the gene matches. CDR1 is SGHNT, CDR2 YYREEE, per germline (reference sequence). Here the CDR3 reads CASSPDLSGRFEQYF. CDR3 bases: TGTGCCAGCAGCCCAGACCTAAGCGGGAGGTTCGAGCAGTACTTC. Looking up the rest from reference TRBV5-4 and TRBJ2-7 gives the full variable domain: ETGVTQSPTHLIKTRGQQVTLRCSSQSGHNTVSWYQQALGQGPQFIFQYYREEENGRGNFPPRFSGLQFPNYSSELNVNALELDDSALYLCASSPDLSGRFEQYFGPGTRLTVT.

The gene calls are TRBV28 and TRBJ1-1; maybe TRBD1 (6 bases). CDR3 size: 13 residues. V was shortened by 10 bases and J by 6 bases, with 18 bases between the two germline ends. The V gene's germline CDR1 is MDHEN and CDR2 SYDVKM. CDR3 coding DNA: TGTGCCACCGAAACAAACAGGGTGGCTGAAGCTTTCTTT. This codes for CATETNRVAEAFF.

The rearrangement uses TRBV19 and TRBJ1-5; tentative D call: TRBD1 (6 bases). The CDR3 has 13 amino acids. Germline V CDR1 and CDR2: LNHDA, SQIVND (reference sequence). Trimming removed 5 bases from V and 7 bases from J, with 12 bases in between. For the CDR3, the DNA is TGTGCCAGTAGTGTACAGGGAGAACAGCCCCAGCATTTT. Its protein is CASSVQGEQPQHF.

This clone appeared once. The rearrangement links TRBV27 to TRBJ2-7; maybe TRBD1 (5 bases). The germline V and J ends were trimmed by 2 bases and 1 base, with 12 bases remaining between them. CDR3 length: 15 residues. CDR1 and CDR2 (germline): MNHEY, SMNVEV (reference sequence). For the CDR3, the DNA is TGTGCCAGCAGTTTACAGGCAGGGTTTTCCTACGAGCAGTACTTC. Translation: CASSLQAGFSYEQYF.

The CDR3 region has the DNA TGTGCCAGCAGTTACCCAGGGATGAGCACTGAAGCTTTCTTT. Its translation: CASSYPGMSTEAFF. V usage is TRBV6-2 or TRBV6-3 and J usage is TRBJ1-1; maybe TRBD1 (5 bases). The CDR3 totals 14 residues. With 2 bases removed from V and 4 bases from J, the gap between germline ends came to 11 bases. The germline CDR1 and CDR2 sequences are MNHEY and SVGEGT.

The chain employs TRBV4-2 and TRBJ2-1; D ambiguous. Trimming cost V 0 bases and J 8 bases, with 11 bases left between them. The CDR3 covers 14 residues. From germline, CDR1 is LGHNA and CDR2 YNFKEQ. The CDR3 nucleotides read TGTGCCAGCAGCCAAGATCGGCTAGAGGATGAGCAGTTCTTC. Translating gives CASSQDRLEDEQFF.

The chain links TRBV28 to TRBJ1-5, with unresolved D. From germline, CDR1 is MDHEN and CDR2 SYDVKM. The germline V and J ends were trimmed by 6 bases and 0 bases, with 12 bases remaining between them. The CDR3 is made up of 15 amino acids. The CDR3 nucleotides are TGTGCCAGCAGGCCGGGAGGGCTTAGCAATCAGCCCCAGCATTTT. Amino acids: CASRPGGLSNQPQHF.

The CDR3 region is CASSLRTEPPYGYTF. In nucleotides, the CDR3 is TGTGCCAGCAGCTTGCGGACAGAGCCACCCTATGGCTACACCTTC. The gene calls are TRBV11-2 and TRBJ1-2; weak D call: TRBD1 (6 bases). V shed 3 bases and J shed 4 bases, with 15 bases lying between them. The CDR3 is made up of 15 amino acids. Germline V gives CDR1 SGHAT, CDR2 FQNNGV. The variable domain in full, completed from reference TRBV11-2 and TRBJ1-2, reads EAGVAQSPRYKIIEKRQSVAFWCNPISGHATLYWYQQILGQGPKLLIQFQNNGVVDDSQLPKDRFSAERLKGVDSTLKIQPAKLEDSAVYLCASSLRTEPPYGYTFGSGTRLTVV.

The CDR3 region has the DNA TGTGCCAGCAGCCTCCAGCCCGGGGTCTACGAGCAGTACTTC. Translation: CASSLQPGVYEQYF. J is TRBJ2-7 and V is TRBV5-6; maybe TRBD2 (5 bases). CDR3 size: 14 residues. V lost 4 bases and J lost 3, with 14 bases in between. CDR1 SGHDT and CDR2 YYEEEE come from the germline V gene.

This clone was recorded only once. CDR3 loop: CASSLVSLAGGTGELFF. CDR3 DNA: TGTGCCAGCAGCTTAGTGAGTCTAGCGGGAGGAACCGGGGAGCTGTTTTTT. The chain links TRBV7-8 to TRBJ2-2; 11 positions match TRBD2. Germline lookup yields CDR1 SGHVS and CDR2 FQNEAQ. The CDR3 sequence is 17 residues long. Trimming at V came to 1 base and at J to 5 bases, leaving 6 bases not matched to a gene.

The chain employs TRBV24-1 and TRBJ1-5, with 7 bases fitting TRBD1. The CDR3 is 15 residues long. Germline V gene data show CDR1 as KGHDR and CDR2 as SFDVKD. The junction had 5 bases not matched to a gene; V was cut back by 3 bases and J by 4 bases. Here the CDR3 reads CATSDPGTENQPQHF. DNA for the CDR3: TGTGCCACCAGTGATCCCGGGACAGAAAATCAGCCCCAGCATTTT.

This CDR3 is CASSTGQAQPQHF. CDR3 bases: TGTGCCAGTTCGACAGGGCAGGCTCAGCCCCAGCATTTT. The chain joins TRBV2 to TRBJ1-5; 7 positions match TRBD1. With V trimmed by 9 bases and J by 6 bases, 8 bases remained unmatched. Germline V lookup: CDR1 SNHLY, CDR2 FYNNEI. The CDR3 runs 13 residues.

This clone was counted a few times. The genes are TRBV7-8 and TRBJ2-2; 9 bases are shared with TRBD1. Germline V gene sequence: CDR1 SGHVS, CDR2 FQNEAQ. The J segment lost 4 bases and the V segment lost 4 bases, leaving 7 bases of the junction unmatched. This CDR3 region has 16 residues. CDR3 protein: CASSSGQGSGTGELFF. In nucleotides, the CDR3 is TGTGCCAGCAGCTCTGGACAGGGGTCGGGCACCGGGGAGCTGTTTTTT.

This clone was counted between two and nine times. The rearrangement uses TRBV9 and TRBJ2-5; TRBD2 matches 10 bases. Germline V gene lookup returns CDR1 SGDLS and CDR2 YYNGEE. This CDR3 has 16 amino acids. V trimming: 3 bases; J trimming: 2 bases; junction bases outside the gene matches: 7. The CDR3 bases are TGTGCCAGCAGCGAGCGACGTAGCGGGAGGCAAGAGACCCAGTACTTC. This gives the protein CASSERRSGRQETQYF.

J is TRBJ1-1 and V is TRBV24-1, with 11 bases aligning to TRBD1. The V segment lost 4 bases and the J segment 11 bases; nucleotides outside the gene matches: 8. Germline V lookup: CDR1 KGHDR, CDR2 SFDVKD. This CDR3 is built from 14 residues. CDR3 sequence: CATSDQLGTGGAFF. DNA for the CDR3: TGTGCCACCAGTGACCAACTTGGGACAGGGGGGGCTTTCTTT.

This chain uses TRBV6-5 with TRBJ2-7; 9 nucleotides line up with TRBD2. V gave up 8 bases and J gave up 1 base; unmatched junction bases: 3. This CDR3 contains 13 residues. Per germline, CDR1 MNHEY and CDR2 SVGAGI. The CDR3 nucleotides read TGTGCCAGCGATAGCGGGGGATCCTACGAGCAGTACTTC. Translation: CASDSGGSYEQYF.

The rearrangement uses TRBV9 and TRBJ1-4, with D hard to call. Per germline, CDR1 SGDLS and CDR2 YYNGEE. Trimming pared 4 bases from V and 5 bases from J, leaving 15 bases between. This CDR3 has 15 residues. CDR3 DNA sequence: TGTGCCAGCAGCCCGTGGGAGGGAGTAAATGAAAAACTGTTTTTT. This sequence encodes CASSPWEGVNEKLFF. The entire variable domain, with the rest obtained from reference TRBV9 and TRBJ1-4, is as follows: DSGVTQTPKHLITATGQRVTLRCSPRSGDLSVYWYQQSLDQGLQFLIQYYNGEERAKGNILERFSAQQFPDLHSELNLSSLELGDSALYFCASSPWEGVNEKLFFGSGTQLSVL.

This clone was seen once. The chain recombines TRBV18 with TRBJ2-7, with 7 positions matching TRBD1. CDR3 length equals 14 residues. V lost 6 bases to trimming and J lost 6 bases; unmatched junction nucleotides: 11. Germline V gene data show CDR1 as KGHSH and CDR2 as LQKENI. The CDR3 loop reads CASSPDRVRAEQYF. CDR3 nucleotide sequence: TGTGCCAGCTCCCCTGACAGGGTGAGGGCCGAGCAGTACTTC.

The V gene is TRBV15, the J gene TRBJ1-2, with 8 bases lining up with TRBD1. The germline CDR1 and CDR2 sequences are LNHNV and YYDKDF (reference sequence). This CDR3 is 17 amino acids long. V dropped 0 bases and J dropped 8; count of bases not matched to a gene: 14. The CDR3 region is CATSRDGLGQARRGYTF. In nucleotides, the CDR3 is TGTGCCACCAGCAGAGATGGATTGGGACAGGCACGGAGAGGCTACACCTTC. The whole variable domain, remainder taken from reference TRBV15 and TRBJ1-2, is DAMVIQNPRYQVTQFGKPVTLSCSQTLNHNVMYWYQQKSSQAPKLLFHYYDKDFNNEADTPDNFQSRRPNTSFCFLDIRSPGLGDTAMYLCATSRDGLGQARRGYTFGSGTRLTVV.

The V and J genes are TRBV5-4 and TRBJ2-7; 7 positions match TRBD1. Germline CDR1 is SGHNT and CDR2 is YYREEE (reference sequence). The CDR3 sequence is 15 residues long. With V trimmed by 0 bases and J by 2 bases, 5 bases remained unmatched. This CDR3 is CASSLGQGTTYEQYF. CDR3 sequence (DNA): TGTGCCAGCAGCTTGGGACAGGGCACCACCTACGAGCAGTACTTC.

This chain joins TRBV29-1 and TRBJ1-4, with TRBD1 as a possible D gene (5 bases). The length of the CDR3 is 14 residues. In germline, CDR1 is SQVTM, CDR2 ANQGSEA. Trimming removed 4 bases from V and 6 bases from J, with 15 bases in between. The CDR3 DNA is TGCAGCGTTGGGCTAACAGGCTTAGATGAAAAACTGTTTTTT. Its translation: CSVGLTGLDEKLFF.

This chain joins TRBV11-3 and TRBJ2-5, with 9 bases matching TRBD2. The CDR3 covers 17 residues. With V trimmed by 0 bases and J by 2 bases, 7 bases remained unmatched. Germline V lookup: CDR1 SGHNT, CDR2 YENEEA. The CDR3 region has the DNA TGTGCCAGCAGCTTAGACGGAACTAGCGGGTTTCAAGAGACCCAGTACTTC. It is translated as CASSLDGTSGFQETQYF.

The rearrangement joins TRBV13 to TRBJ2-3, with 10 bases lining up with TRBD1. This CDR3 region has 16 residues. Germline assignment: CDR1 PRHDT and CDR2 FYEKMQ (reference sequence). Trimming cost V 5 bases and J 0 bases; bases outside gene matches: 5. The CDR3 is CASSGQGGSSTDTQYF. CDR3 nucleotide sequence: TGTGCCAGCAGCGGACAGGGGGGGTCTAGCACAGATACGCAGTATTTT.

The chain carries TRBV4-1 and TRBJ1-2; D call uncertain. Per germline, CDR1 MGHRA and CDR2 YSYEKL. Trimming cost V 0 bases and J 5 bases, with 16 bases left between them. The CDR3 totals 16 residues. The CDR3 reads CASSQEGLGSRYGYTF. The CDR3 coding sequence is TGCGCCAGCAGCCAAGAAGGTCTGGGGAGTAGGTATGGCTACACCTTC.

The chain recombines TRBV4-2 with TRBJ2-7, with D hard to call. Trimming removed 4 bases at V and 3 bases at J, with 13 bases between. The germline V gene has CDR1 LGHNA and CDR2 YNFKEQ. This CDR3 has 14 amino acids. CDR3 sequence (DNA): TGTGCCAGCAGCCCTCAACCTTCGGGCTACGAGCAGTACTTC. This encodes CASSPQPSGYEQYF.

The rearrangement joins TRBV7-2 to TRBJ2-1; D gene uncertain. Trimming stripped 2 bases from V and 6 bases from J, with 17 bases between. Germline V gives CDR1 SGHTA, CDR2 FQGNSA. This CDR3 has 16 amino acids. CDR3 DNA: TGTGCCAGCAGCTTATCTAGTCGGTTTTCGGGCAATGAGCAGTTCTTC. Translation gives CASSLSSRFSGNEQFF.